Listed below are T cell receptor beta chains from one sample, sequenced in a study of human T cells and chemical hapten exposure. Via MiXCR, TCRdb re-called the RACE reads, giving one row per CDR3 protein. The profile shows 85,000 to 100,000 distinct CDR3 sequences, 25% to 35% of them singletons. The sample in question was whole blood, obtained in connection with sensitization to the hapten diphenylcyclopropenone (DPC). These TCRs come from a middle-aged man with alopecia areata. Some clones in this sample may be carry-over from other donors' samples. Each CDR3 is given with its conserved first and last residue. Fields, in order: V gene, D gene, clone size, CDR3 length, J gene, CDR3 DNA, CDR3 protein. A D gene is named only where the DNA matches it firmly. Not all rows give a size; the values are once, few, many and, for expanded clones, a class.

V: TRBV20-1
D: TRBD2
size: NA
length: 15
J: TRBJ2-3
DNA: TGCAGTGCTAGAAGGCTAGCGGAAAGCACAGATACGCAGTATTTT
CDR3: CSARRLAESTDTQYF

V: TRBV24-1
D: NA
size: NA
length: 15
J: TRBJ2-5
DNA: TGTGCCACCAGTGATTCCACAGGTCGTCAAGAGACCCAGTACTTC
CDR3: CATSDSTGRQETQYF

V: TRBV12-3/TRBV12-4
D: TRBD2
size: NA
length: 14
J: TRBJ2-7
DNA: TGTGCCAGCAGTCGTAGCGGGAGGGCCTACGAGCAGTACTTC
CDR3: CASSRSGRAYEQYF

V: TRBV4-2
D: TRBD1
size: NA
length: 16
J: TRBJ1-4
DNA: TGTGCCAGCAGCCAAGAAAAGGGGACAGGGTATGAAAAACTGTTTTTT
CDR3: CASSQEKGTGYEKLFF

V: TRBV19
D: NA
size: once
length: 15
J: TRBJ2-6
DNA: TGTGCCAGCGGGACGGTAAGCTCTGGGGCCAACGTCCTGACTTTC
CDR3: CASGTVSSGANVLTF

V: TRBV28
D: TRBD1
size: few
length: 14
J: TRBJ2-3
DNA: TGTGCCAGCAGTGTGACAGGGGGGGCAGATACGCAGTATTTT
CDR3: CASSVTGGADTQYF

V: TRBV28
D: NA
size: NA
length: 13
J: TRBJ2-7
DNA: TGTGCCAGCAGTTTAAGCAGTAACTACGAGCAGTACTTC
CDR3: CASSLSSNYEQYF

V: TRBV20-1
D: TRBD1
size: few
length: 16
J: TRBJ1-5
DNA: TGCAGTGCTAGAGACCTTACAGGGGGGAGCAATCAGCCCCAGCATTTT
CDR3: CSARDLTGGSNQPQHF

V: TRBV6-2/TRBV6-3
D: NA
size: few
length: 15
J: TRBJ2-2
DNA: TGTGCCAGCAGTTACGGTCAGACGAACACCGGGGAGCTGTTTTTT
CDR3: CASSYGQTNTGELFF

V: TRBV29-1
D: NA
size: few
length: 11
J: TRBJ2-5
DNA: TGCAGCGTTCGATTCCAAGAGACCCAGTACTTC
CDR3: CSVRFQETQYF

V: TRBV20-1
D: TRBD1
size: NA
length: 13
J: TRBJ2-1
DNA: TGCAGTGCCAAGGACAGGGGGGGCAATGAGCAGTTCTTC
CDR3: CSAKDRGGNEQFF

V: TRBV7-8
D: NA
size: NA
length: 15
J: TRBJ2-1
DNA: TGTGCCAGCAGCTTTAATGGGTTCCCTAACAATGAGCAGTTCTTC
CDR3: CASSFNGFPNNEQFF

V: TRBV6-2/TRBV6-3
D: NA
size: few
length: 13
J: TRBJ1-5
DNA: TGTGCCAGCAGAGATGGGGCTAATCAGCCCCAGCATTTT
CDR3: CASRDGANQPQHF

V: TRBV28
D: NA
size: many
length: 11
J: TRBJ2-2
DNA: TGTGCCAGCAGCAACACCGGGGAGCTGTTTTTT
CDR3: CASSNTGELFF

V: TRBV6-5
D: NA
size: NA
length: 14
J: TRBJ2-5
DNA: TGTGCCAGCAGTTACTCGGCAGGGCGGAAGACCCAGTACTTC
CDR3: CASSYSAGRKTQYF

V: TRBV18
D: NA
size: NA
length: 13
J: TRBJ2-7
DNA: TGTGCCAGCTCCCCAGGAAGGGGCAACGAGCAGTACTTC
CDR3: CASSPGRGNEQYF

V: TRBV12-3/TRBV12-4
D: NA
size: NA
length: 14
J: TRBJ1-1
DNA: TGTGCCAGCAGTTTAGTTTTGGAGGACACTGAAGCTTTCTTT
CDR3: CASSLVLEDTEAFF

V: TRBV20-1
D: NA
size: NA
length: 13
J: TRBJ2-3
DNA: TGCAGTGCTAGGTTCGGCCGCACAGATACGCAGTATTTT
CDR3: CSARFGRTDTQYF

V: TRBV24-1
D: NA
size: many
length: 16
J: TRBJ1-1
DNA: TGTGCCACCAGGGGAACTGTGACAGGCGGCTCCACTGAAGCTTTCTTT
CDR3: CATRGTVTGGSTEAFF

V: TRBV27
D: NA
size: NA
length: 15
J: TRBJ1-5
DNA: TGTGCCAGCAGTCCGTACGGGGCGGGCAATCAGCCCCAGCATTTT
CDR3: CASSPYGAGNQPQHF

V: TRBV10-3
D: TRBD2
size: NA
length: 17
J: TRBJ2-4
DNA: TGTGCCATCAGTGAGCCTAGCGGGGGGTCGGCCAAAAACATTCAGTACTTC
CDR3: CAISEPSGGSAKNIQYF

V: TRBV2
D: NA
size: few
length: 11
J: TRBJ2-3
DNA: TGTGCCAGCGATTCTCCAGATACGCAGTATTTT
CDR3: CASDSPDTQYF

V: TRBV2
D: TRBD2
size: NA
length: 15
J: TRBJ2-7
DNA: TGTGCCAGCAGCGCGCGGACTAGCGGGACCCACGAGCAGTACTTC
CDR3: CASSARTSGTHEQYF

V: TRBV6-5
D: TRBD1
size: once
length: 16
J: TRBJ1-1
DNA: TGTGCCAGCAGTCCCCGGACAGGGGCTGCGAACACTGAAGCTTTCTTT
CDR3: CASSPRTGAANTEAFF

V: TRBV27
D: TRBD2
size: few
length: 17
J: TRBJ2-5
DNA: TGTGCCAGCAGTTTAACTGCTCCTAGCGGGAGTCAGGAGACCCAGTACTTC
CDR3: CASSLTAPSGSQETQYF

V: TRBV6-6
D: TRBD1
size: few
length: 15
J: TRBJ2-5
DNA: TGTGCCAGCAGTTTCATGGACAGGGATGGCGAGACCCAGTACTTC
CDR3: CASSFMDRDGETQYF

V: TRBV7-9
D: TRBD2
size: NA
length: 15
J: TRBJ2-7
DNA: TGTGCCAGCAGCTTAGCTAGCGGGATAGGCTACGAGCAGTACTTC
CDR3: CASSLASGIGYEQYF

V: TRBV20-1
D: NA
size: few
length: 15
J: TRBJ1-3
DNA: TGCAGTGCTAGTTCGCACGGAGACTCTGGAAACACCATATATTTT
CDR3: CSASSHGDSGNTIYF

V: TRBV20-1
D: TRBD2
size: many
length: 15
J: TRBJ2-7
DNA: TGCAGTGCTAGTCCTTCTAGCGGGAGTGTTTACGAGCAGTACTTC
CDR3: CSASPSSGSVYEQYF

V: TRBV6-5
D: TRBD1
size: NA
length: 15
J: TRBJ1-1
DNA: TGTGCCAGCAGTTACCTGGGACAGGGTAAGACTGAAGCTTTCTTT
CDR3: CASSYLGQGKTEAFF

V: TRBV14
D: NA
size: few
length: 13
J: TRBJ2-4
DNA: TGTGCCCCCTCAAAGGATCCTCGAAACATTCAGTACTTC
CDR3: CAPSKDPRNIQYF

V: TRBV20-1
D: NA
size: NA
length: 12
J: TRBJ1-2
DNA: TGCAGTGCTAGAGATGGGGCGCCGGGCTACACCTTC
CDR3: CSARDGAPGYTF

V: TRBV6-5
D: NA
size: NA
length: 17
J: TRBJ1-2
DNA: TGTGCCAGCAGTACTATCCGGGACATCCGGCTGTTAGCTGGCTACACCTTC
CDR3: CASSTIRDIRLLAGYTF

V: TRBV20-1
D: TRBD2
size: NA
length: 13
J: TRBJ2-3
DNA: TGCAGTGCTCTAGCGGGAAACACAGATACGCAGTATTTT
CDR3: CSALAGNTDTQYF

V: TRBV6-1
D: NA
size: NA
length: 15
J: TRBJ2-7
DNA: TGTGCCAGCAGTGACTGGTCTAGCAGCTCCTACGAGCAGTACTTC
CDR3: CASSDWSSSSYEQYF

V: TRBV12-3/TRBV12-4
D: NA
size: NA
length: 14
J: TRBJ1-5
DNA: TGTGCCAGCAGTGGGAACAGGGATAGTCAGCCCCAGCATTTT
CDR3: CASSGNRDSQPQHF

V: TRBV9
D: TRBD1
size: NA
length: 17
J: TRBJ1-6
DNA: TGTGCCAGCAGCGTATCCGGACAGGGGGCCGATAATTCACCCCTCCACTTT
CDR3: CASSVSGQGADNSPLHF

V: TRBV12-3/TRBV12-4
D: NA
size: NA
length: 17
J: TRBJ2-1
DNA: TGTGCCAGCAGTTCCGCAGAGGGGAGGGGGGGAAGAAATGAGCAGTTCTTC
CDR3: CASSSAEGRGGRNEQFF

V: TRBV12-3/TRBV12-4
D: TRBD2
size: NA
length: 15
J: TRBJ2-5
DNA: TGTGCCAGCAGTTTACGACTAGCGGGACAGGAGACCCAGTACTTC
CDR3: CASSLRLAGQETQYF

V: TRBV20-1
D: NA
size: NA
length: 13
J: TRBJ1-5
DNA: TGCAGTGCGAGCTCAGGGTCCAATCAGCCCCAGCATTTT
CDR3: CSASSGSNQPQHF

V: TRBV11-2
D: NA
size: NA
length: 13
J: TRBJ1-1
DNA: TGTGCCAGCAGCCCCAGGGGCGCGGCTGAAGCTTTCTTT
CDR3: CASSPRGAAEAFF

V: TRBV6-5
D: TRBD2
size: many
length: 16
J: TRBJ2-3
DNA: TGTGCCAGCAGCAGAATCTTAGCGGGAGGACCGGATACGCAGTATTTT
CDR3: CASSRILAGGPDTQYF

V: TRBV20-1
D: NA
size: few
length: 11
J: TRBJ2-7
DNA: TGCAGTGGCGGGCCAGGGCCCGAGCAGTACTTC
CDR3: CSGGPGPEQYF

V: TRBV12-3/TRBV12-4
D: NA
size: few
length: 14
J: TRBJ1-1
DNA: TGTGCCAGCAGTTTGACGGGGGTGAACACTGAAGCTTTCTTT
CDR3: CASSLTGVNTEAFF

V: TRBV11-2
D: TRBD2
size: few
length: 17
J: TRBJ2-7
DNA: TGTGCCAGCAGCTCCCTCCCTGACCTAGCGGGAAGTTACGAGCAGTACTTC
CDR3: CASSSLPDLAGSYEQYF

V: TRBV20-1
D: TRBD2
size: few
length: 16
J: TRBJ2-5
DNA: TGCAGTGCCATCTGGACTAGCGGGAGGGTCGGAGAGACCCAGTACTTC
CDR3: CSAIWTSGRVGETQYF

V: TRBV20-1
D: TRBD2
size: NA
length: 17
J: TRBJ2-3
DNA: TGCAGTGCTAGACCCATCGAGGGTAGCGGGGGCACAGATACGCAGTATTTT
CDR3: CSARPIEGSGGTDTQYF

V: TRBV14
D: NA
size: NA
length: 14
J: TRBJ1-6
DNA: TGTGCCAGCAGTCCTGGACGGTATAATTCACCCCTCCACTTT
CDR3: CASSPGRYNSPLHF

V: TRBV20-1
D: NA
size: NA
length: 15
J: TRBJ2-3
DNA: TGCAGTGCTCAAAGGGGAGCGACTAGCACAGATACGCAGTATTTT
CDR3: CSAQRGATSTDTQYF

V: TRBV29-1
D: NA
size: NA
length: 11
J: TRBJ2-7
DNA: TGCAGCGTTGAAGATGGGGTGTACAAACGGTTC
CDR3: CSVEDGVYKRF

V: TRBV9
D: NA
size: NA
length: 15
J: TRBJ2-3
DNA: TGTGCCAGCAGCTTTAGAGGGGACGGGACAGATACGCAGTATTTT
CDR3: CASSFRGDGTDTQYF

V: TRBV7-8
D: TRBD2
size: NA
length: 15
J: TRBJ2-3
DNA: TGTGCCAGCAGCTTACTAGCGGGAGCCTCAATGACGCAGTATTTT
CDR3: CASSLLAGASMTQYF

V: TRBV30
D: NA
size: few
length: 13
J: TRBJ2-7
DNA: TGTGCCTGGACCAATGGAGGAGGCTACGAGCAGTACTTC
CDR3: CAWTNGGGYEQYF

V: TRBV12-3/TRBV12-4
D: NA
size: few
length: 12
J: TRBJ2-3
DNA: TGTGCCAGCAGTATCCCTCCAGATACGCAGTATTTT
CDR3: CASSIPPDTQYF

V: TRBV6-5
D: TRBD2
size: NA
length: 17
J: TRBJ2-3
DNA: TGTGCCAGCAGCCCCGGACTAGCGGGAGGGTTCACAGATACGCAGTATTTT
CDR3: CASSPGLAGGFTDTQYF

V: TRBV10-3
D: TRBD1
size: NA
length: 16
J: TRBJ2-1
DNA: TGTGCCATCAGGGGACAGTGGCAAGCGTCCTACAATGAGCAGTTCTTC
CDR3: CAIRGQWQASYNEQFF

V: TRBV28
D: TRBD1
size: few
length: 14
J: TRBJ1-2
DNA: TGTGCCAGCTGGGAAACAGGGGGTAACTATGGCTACACCTTC
CDR3: CASWETGGNYGYTF

V: TRBV20-1
D: TRBD2
size: few
length: 16
J: TRBJ2-7
DNA: TGCAGTGCTAGAGCACCCGGGACTAGCGGGAGCAACGAGCAGTACTTC
CDR3: CSARAPGTSGSNEQYF

V: TRBV29-1
D: TRBD2
size: few
length: 16
J: TRBJ2-5
DNA: TGCAGCGTTGTCGGGCTAGCGGGAGATAGAGGAGAGACCCAGTACTTC
CDR3: CSVVGLAGDRGETQYF